Shown below are 25 T cell receptor beta chains from a single sample sequenced in a study of blood T cell repertoires in COVID-19. Only in-frame clones appear in the TCRdb table, and some are missing; sequencing was by immunoSEQ multiplex PCR. This sample carries some 80,000 clones, over 80% of them seen once, and the ten largest clones take 3% to 4.5%. Sequencing was done on a sample of peripheral blood. These receptors were collected from a man aged 50 to 59 with acute or convalescent COVID-19.

This rearrangement joins TRBV11-2 to TRBJ1-5; possible D gene TRBD1, 5 bases. With 1 base removed from V and 2 bases from J, the gap between germline ends came to 12 bases. Germline loops: CDR1 SGHAT, CDR2 FQNNGV. The CDR3 has 16 amino acids. Here the CDR3 reads CASSLGGVGGNQPQHF. DNA of the CDR3: TGTGCCAGCAGCTTAGGGGGGGTTGGTGGCAATCAGCCCCAGCATTTT. The whole variable domain, filled in from reference TRBV11-2 and TRBJ1-5, reads EAGVAQSPRYKIIEKRQSVAFWCNPISGHATLYWYQQILGQGPKLLIQFQNNGVVDDSQLPKDRFSAERLKGVDSTLKIQPAKLEDSAVYLCASSLGGVGGNQPQHFGDGTRLSIL.

J is TRBJ2-5 and V is TRBV5-1; 8 bases fit TRBD1. Germline V gene sequence: CDR1 SGHRS, CDR2 YFSETQ. Germline trimming cut 4 bases from V and 1 base from J; bases unmatched to any gene: 6. This CDR3 has 15 amino acids. Here the CDR3 DNA reads TGCGCCAGCAGCCCGGCAGGACAGGGCCAAGAGACCCAGTACTTC. Its translation: CASSPAGQGQETQYF.

The chain recombines TRBV18 with TRBJ1-1, with TRBD1 identical over 7 bases. Trimming at V came to 4 bases and at J to 2 bases, leaving 7 bases not matched to a gene. The CDR3 consists of 15 residues. From germline, CDR1 is KGHSH and CDR2 LQKENI. In DNA form, the CDR3 reads TGTGCCAGCTCACTGCCAGGGGGATTTAACACTGAAGCTTTCTTT. It specifies CASSLPGGFNTEAFF.

The chain employs TRBV18 and TRBJ1-5, with TRBD1 identical over 8 bases. Germline loops: CDR1 KGHSH, CDR2 LQKENI. The CDR3 runs 16 residues. V trimming: 2 bases; J trimming: 3 bases; junction bases outside the gene matches: 6. CDR3 DNA: TGTGCCAGCTCACCAATCCAGGGACAGGTCAATCAGCCCCAGCATTTT. Translated, it gives CASSPIQGQVNQPQHF.

The rearrangement joins TRBV12-5 to TRBJ1-1; 9 bases match TRBD1. The germline V gene encodes CDR1 LGHNT and CDR2 FRNRAP. The CDR3 contains 14 residues. V lost 9 bases, J lost 6 bases, and 11 bases stayed unmatched. This CDR3 reads CARHIGQGPPEAFF. As DNA, the CDR3 is TGTGCTAGACACATCGGACAGGGGCCCCCTGAAGCTTTCTTT.

This clone was recorded once. This chain connects TRBV4-3 to TRBJ1-1; TRBD1 might be the D (5 bases). The V gene lost 0 bases and the J gene lost 3 bases, with 11 bases spanning the gap. Germline CDR1 reads LGHNA; CDR2 reads YSLEER. This CDR3 is built from 15 residues. In nucleotides, the CDR3 is TGCGCCAGCAGCCAAGAATCAGGGCGATACACTGAAGCTTTCTTT. Its protein product is CASSQESGRYTEAFF.

Comments on this clone: The sample contains more than one DNA sequence encoding this CDR3. The V call is TRBV6-5, the J call TRBJ2-7; TRBD1 is a possible D gene (6 bases). V gave up 6 bases and J gave up 2 bases, with 8 bases separating them. This CDR3 spans 12 amino acids. The germline V gene encodes CDR1 MNHEY and CDR2 SVGAGI. The DNA of the CDR3 is TGTGCCAGCAGAACAGGGACCTACGAGCAGTACTTC. Encoded protein: CASRTGTYEQYF.

This chain links TRBV6-2 or TRBV6-3 with TRBJ2-3, with TRBD2 identical over 7 bases. Germline trimming cut 7 bases from V and 3 bases from J; bases unmatched to any gene: 13. The CDR3 runs to 16 residues. The germline gives CDR1 MNHEY, CDR2 SVGEGT. CDR3 DNA sequence: TGTGCCAGCATCCCCTATGCGGCGGGAGCGACAGATACGCAGTATTTT. This sequence encodes CASIPYAAGATDTQYF.

The CDR3 sequence: CASSVGQGVSEAFF. The CDR3 nucleotides are TGTGCCAGTAGTGTCGGACAGGGTGTATCTGAAGCTTTCTTT. J is TRBJ1-1 and V is TRBV19; 8 bases are a match to TRBD1. The CDR3 loop spans 14 amino acids. V shed 5 bases, J shed 6 bases, and the junction held 8 bases outside the gene matches. Germline values: CDR1 LNHDA, CDR2 SQIVND (reference sequence).

V gene TRBV14 combines with J gene TRBJ2-1; 11 bases match TRBD1. The CDR3 has 15 amino acids. The V and J ends lost 4 bases and 8 bases, in that order; junction bases with no gene match: 7. Germline V lookup: CDR1 SGHDN, CDR2 FVKESK. In DNA, the CDR3 is TGTGCCAGCAGCCGCCTAGGGACAGGGGGTGATGAGCAGTTCTTC. As protein: CASSRLGTGGDEQFF.

The rearrangement links TRBV28 to TRBJ1-5, with TRBD1 identical over 9 bases. CDR1 and CDR2 from the germline V gene are MDHEN and SYDVKM. There are 17 residues in the CDR3. V dropped 3 bases and J dropped 2; count of bases not matched to a gene: 8. The CDR3 DNA is TGTGCCAGCAGTTTTTCTAGGACAGGGGTTCGCAATCAGCCCCAGCATTTT. Translated, it gives CASSFSRTGVRNQPQHF.

V usage is TRBV4-2 and J usage is TRBJ1-5; D remains ambiguous. Germline V gives CDR1 LGHNA, CDR2 YNFKEQ. The CDR3 is 16 amino acids. V was trimmed by 0 bases and J by 4 bases, leaving 13 bases between them. The CDR3 is CASSQDFIGGNQPQHF. CDR3 nucleotide sequence: TGTGCCAGCAGCCAAGATTTTATTGGAGGGAATCAGCCCCAGCATTTT.

The rearrangement joins TRBV27 to TRBJ1-2, with 8 bases identical to TRBD1. CDR1 and CDR2 (germline): MNHEY, SMNVEV (reference sequence). Germline trimming cut 5 bases from V and 4 bases from J; bases unmatched to any gene: 15. This CDR3 spans 17 amino acids. CDR3: CASSPLHADRVSYGYTF. CDR3 in DNA: TGTGCCAGCAGTCCATTGCACGCGGACAGGGTTTCCTATGGCTACACCTTC.

The chain joins TRBV6-5 to TRBJ2-5; D perhaps matches TRBD1 (6 bases). CDR1 is MNHEY, CDR2 SVGAGI, per germline. Trimming shortened V by 0 bases and J by 1 base, and 9 bases separated the two germline ends. The CDR3 extends over 15 amino acids. The CDR3 loop is CASSYSRGFQETQYF. The CDR3 DNA follows: TGTGCCAGCAGTTACTCTAGGGGGTTCCAAGAGACCCAGTACTTC.

The chain uses TRBV4-3 and TRBJ1-1; D gene ambiguous. The germline CDR1 and CDR2 sequences are LGHNA and YSLEER. The CDR3 consists of 15 residues. The V end lost 0 bases, the J end lost 1 base, and 9 bases lay between the germline ends. Here the CDR3 reads CASSQDPGENTEAFF. DNA for the CDR3: TGCGCCAGCAGCCAAGACCCGGGAGAGAACACTGAAGCTTTCTTT.

The gene calls are TRBV30 and TRBJ2-3, with D hard to call. Germline-derived CDR1 and CDR2 are GTSNPN and SVGIG (reference sequence). The CDR3 has 12 amino acids. V lost 2 bases, J lost 2 bases, and 5 bases lay in between. The CDR3 loop is CAWSFNTDTQYF. In nucleotides, the CDR3 is TGTGCCTGGAGTTTCAACACAGATACGCAGTATTTT.

The chain couples TRBV5-1 to TRBJ1-6; no firm D call. The CDR3 length is 14 residues. Germline CDR1 reads SGHRS; CDR2 reads YFSETQ. V was clipped by 2 bases and J by 3 bases, with 6 bases between them. CDR3 DNA: TGCGCCAGCAGCTTTGGAGACTATAATTCACCCCTCCACTTT. It encodes CASSFGDYNSPLHF.

The chain carries TRBV4-3 and TRBJ2-3; 7 nucleotides agree with TRBD2. There are 15 residues in the CDR3. Germline trimming cut 1 base from V and 4 bases from J; bases unmatched to any gene: 5. Germline V CDR1 and CDR2: LGHNA, YSLEER. CDR3: CASSQGNGRPDTQYF. The CDR3 DNA follows: TGCGCCAGCAGCCAAGGCAACGGGAGGCCAGATACGCAGTATTTT.

The chain is built from TRBV7-9 and TRBJ2-2, with a weak D call TRBD1 (5 bases). V was pared by 4 bases and J by 6 bases, with 9 bases between. Germline V lookup: CDR1 SEHNR, CDR2 FQNEAQ (reference sequence). The CDR3 runs 13 residues. The CDR3 protein is CASSYQGAGELFF. CDR3 DNA: TGTGCCAGCAGCTATCAAGGGGCCGGGGAGCTGTTTTTT.

The chain combines TRBV23-1 with TRBJ2-7, with a tentative D call TRBD1 (6 bases). TRBV23-1 is sorted into the ORF group, with uncertain function. The CDR3 totals 14 residues. V was pared by 8 bases and J by 6 bases, with 20 bases between. The DNA for the CDR3 is TGCGCCAGCGAAAACCACAGGGTAACTTGCGAGCAGTACTTC. Translated: CASENHRVTCEQYF.

The chain uses TRBV7-9 and TRBJ2-1; 8 bases line up with TRBD2. The junction had 9 bases not matched to a gene; V was cut back by 2 bases and J by 6 bases. This CDR3 region has 16 residues. Looked up from germline, CDR1 is SEHNR and CDR2 is FQNEAQ (reference sequence). CDR3 bases: TGTGCCAGCAGCTTATCGGGTAGCGGGATATTCAATGAGCAGTTCTTC. It yields the protein CASSLSGSGIFNEQFF.

The rearrangement joins TRBV11-2 to TRBJ1-1, with 8 bases matching TRBD1. This CDR3 has 17 residues. CDR1 and CDR2 (germline): SGHAT, FQNNGV. Trimming removed 1 base from V and 4 bases from J; junction bases left unmatched: 11. This CDR3 reads CASSLVQGATVRTEAFF. The DNA for the CDR3 is TGTGCCAGCAGCTTAGTCCAGGGGGCTACCGTACGCACTGAAGCTTTCTTT.

This rearrangement joins TRBV6-5 to TRBJ1-5; TRBD1 matches at 7 bases. Germline CDR1 MNHEY, CDR2 SVGAGI. J was trimmed by 4 bases and V by 4 bases; bases with no gene match: 1. The CDR3 covers 13 residues. The CDR3 coding sequence is TGTGCCAGCAGTTTCAGGGGGAATCAGCCCCAGCATTTT. This gives the protein CASSFRGNQPQHF.

The rearrangement joins TRBV6-2 or TRBV6-3 to TRBJ1-3; D ambiguous. V was trimmed by 6 bases and J by 0 bases, leaving 12 bases between them. The CDR3 is 15 amino acids. Germline assignment: CDR1 MNHEY and CDR2 SVGEGT. CDR3 sequence: CASSPDMNSGNTIYF. The CDR3 nucleotides read TGTGCCAGCAGCCCTGACATGAACTCTGGAAACACCATATATTTT.

This sequence joins TRBV12-3 or TRBV12-4 and TRBJ1-2; maybe TRBD1 (5 bases). The CDR3 consists of 13 residues. Deletions cut 1 base from V and 10 bases from J, with 13 bases between. CDR3 in amino acids: CASSLGDSTDYTF. Written as DNA, the CDR3 is TGTGCCAGCAGTTTAGGGGACTCGACGGACTACACCTTC.